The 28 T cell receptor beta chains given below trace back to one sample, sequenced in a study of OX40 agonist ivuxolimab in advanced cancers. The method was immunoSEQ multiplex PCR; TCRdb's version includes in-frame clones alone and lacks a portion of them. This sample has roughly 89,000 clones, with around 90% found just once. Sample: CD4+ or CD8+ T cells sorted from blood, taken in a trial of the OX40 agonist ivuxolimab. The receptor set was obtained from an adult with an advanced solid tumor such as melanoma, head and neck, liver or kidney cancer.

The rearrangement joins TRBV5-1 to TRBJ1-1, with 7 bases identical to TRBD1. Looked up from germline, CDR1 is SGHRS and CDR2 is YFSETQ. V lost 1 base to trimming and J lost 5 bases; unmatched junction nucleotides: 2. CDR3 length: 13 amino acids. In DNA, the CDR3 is TGCGCCAGCAGCTTGACAGGGGCGACTGAAGCTTTCTTT. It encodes CASSLTGATEAFF. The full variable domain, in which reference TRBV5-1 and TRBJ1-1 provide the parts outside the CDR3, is KAGVTQTPRYLIKTRGQQVTLSCSPISGHRSVSWYQQTPGQGLQFLFEYFSETQRNKGNFPGRFSGRQFSNSRSEMNVSTLELGDSALYLCASSLTGATEAFFGQGTRLTVV.

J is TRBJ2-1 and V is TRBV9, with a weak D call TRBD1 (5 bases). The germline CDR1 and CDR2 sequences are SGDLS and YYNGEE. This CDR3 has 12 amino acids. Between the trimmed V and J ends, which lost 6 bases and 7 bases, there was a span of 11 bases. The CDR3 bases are TGTGCCAGCAACCAGGGAACGAATGAGCAGTTCTTC. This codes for CASNQGTNEQFF.

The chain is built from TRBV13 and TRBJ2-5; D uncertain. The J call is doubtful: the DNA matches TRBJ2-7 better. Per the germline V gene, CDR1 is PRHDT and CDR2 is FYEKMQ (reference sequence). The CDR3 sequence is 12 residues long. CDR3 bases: TGTGCCAGCAGCAGTACAAGCTACGAGCAGTACTTC. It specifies CASSSTSYEQYF.

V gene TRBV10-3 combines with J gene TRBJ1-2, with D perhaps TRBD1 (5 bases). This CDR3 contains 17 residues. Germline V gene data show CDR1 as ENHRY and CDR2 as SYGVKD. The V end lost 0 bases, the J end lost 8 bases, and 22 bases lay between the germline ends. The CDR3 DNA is TGTGCCATCAGTGAGTCGTCGGGGGGATCCAGGGTGGGAGGCTACACCTTC. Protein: CAISESSGGSRVGGYTF.

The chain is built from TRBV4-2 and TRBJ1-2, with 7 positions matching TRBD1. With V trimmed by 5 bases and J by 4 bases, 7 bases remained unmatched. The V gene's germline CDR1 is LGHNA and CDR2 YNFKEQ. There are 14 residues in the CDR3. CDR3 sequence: CASSWGQPTYGYTF. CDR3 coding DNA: TGTGCCAGCAGCTGGGGACAGCCGACCTATGGCTACACCTTC.

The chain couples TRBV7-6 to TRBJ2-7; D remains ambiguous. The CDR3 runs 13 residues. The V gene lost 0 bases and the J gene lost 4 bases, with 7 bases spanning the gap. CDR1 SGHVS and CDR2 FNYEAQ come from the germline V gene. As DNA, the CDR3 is TGTGCCAGCAGCTTAGCAGTACAGTACGAGCAGTACTTC. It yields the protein CASSLAVQYEQYF.

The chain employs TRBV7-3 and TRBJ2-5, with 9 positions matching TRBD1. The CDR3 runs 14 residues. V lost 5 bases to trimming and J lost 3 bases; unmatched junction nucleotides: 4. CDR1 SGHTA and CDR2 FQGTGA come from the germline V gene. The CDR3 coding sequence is TGTGCCAGCAGCGCGACAGGGGGGGAAGAGACCCAGTACTTC. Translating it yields CASSATGGEETQYF.

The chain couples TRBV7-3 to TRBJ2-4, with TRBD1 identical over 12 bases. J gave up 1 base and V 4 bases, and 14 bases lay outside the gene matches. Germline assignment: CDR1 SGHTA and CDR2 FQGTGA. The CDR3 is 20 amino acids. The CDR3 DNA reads TGTGCCAGCAGCTCCCCCCCACGGGACAGGGGGCGTTCGGCCAAAAACATTCAGTACTTC. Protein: CASSSPPRDRGRSAKNIQYF.

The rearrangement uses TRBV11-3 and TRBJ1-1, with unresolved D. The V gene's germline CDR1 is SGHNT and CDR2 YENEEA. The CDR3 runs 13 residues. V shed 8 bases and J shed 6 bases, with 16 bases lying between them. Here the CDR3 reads CASSYGGSAEAFF. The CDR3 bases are TGTGCCAGCTCCTACGGAGGTTCAGCTGAAGCTTTCTTT. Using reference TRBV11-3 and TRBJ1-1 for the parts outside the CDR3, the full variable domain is EAGVVQSPRYKIIEKKQPVAFWCNPISGHNTLYWYLQNLGQGPELLIRYENEEAVDDSQLPKDRFSAERLKGVDSTLKIQPAELGDSAVYLCASSYGGSAEAFFGQGTRLTVV.

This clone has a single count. This CDR3 is CASSQGQGGSGELFF. CDR3 sequence (DNA): TGCGCCAGCAGCCAAGGACAGGGAGGTTCCGGGGAGCTGTTTTTT. The genes are TRBV4-1 and TRBJ2-2, with D perhaps matching TRBD1 (7 bases). The ends were cut back, 1 base at V and 6 bases at J, with 12 bases in the middle. This CDR3 spans 15 amino acids. CDR1 MGHRA and CDR2 YSYEKL come from the germline V gene.

The CDR3 nucleotides are TGTGCCAGCAGTACCTATGAAAACACCATATATTTT. Protein: CASSTYENTIYF. The chain has TRBV6-5 and TRBJ1-3; D is unresolved. This CDR3 spans 12 amino acids. V was clipped by 5 bases and J by 6 bases, with 8 bases between them. Germline loops: CDR1 MNHEY, CDR2 SVGAGI.

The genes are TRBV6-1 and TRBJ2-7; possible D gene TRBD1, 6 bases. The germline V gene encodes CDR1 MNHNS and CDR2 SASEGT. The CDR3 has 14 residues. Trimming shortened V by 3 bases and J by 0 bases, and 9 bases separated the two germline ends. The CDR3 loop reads CASSEDRISYEQYF. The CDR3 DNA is TGTGCCAGCAGTGAGGACAGAATCTCCTACGAGCAGTACTTC.

The CDR3 is CASSLVAGESEQYF. CDR3 DNA: TGTGCCAGCAGCTTAGTGGCAGGGGAAAGCGAGCAGTACTTC. The V gene is TRBV7-6, the J gene TRBJ2-5; D is possibly TRBD1 (6 bases). The J call could be wrong; TRBJ2-7 is a better fit for the DNA end. Per the germline V gene, CDR1 is SGHVS and CDR2 is FNYEAQ. The CDR3 contains 14 residues.

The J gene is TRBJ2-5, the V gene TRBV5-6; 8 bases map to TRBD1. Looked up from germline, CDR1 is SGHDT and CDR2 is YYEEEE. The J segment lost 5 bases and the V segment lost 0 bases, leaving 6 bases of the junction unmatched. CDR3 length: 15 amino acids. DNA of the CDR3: TGTGCCAGCAGCTTGGGGACAGGGTATGCGGAGACCCAGTACTTC. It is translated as CASSLGTGYAETQYF.

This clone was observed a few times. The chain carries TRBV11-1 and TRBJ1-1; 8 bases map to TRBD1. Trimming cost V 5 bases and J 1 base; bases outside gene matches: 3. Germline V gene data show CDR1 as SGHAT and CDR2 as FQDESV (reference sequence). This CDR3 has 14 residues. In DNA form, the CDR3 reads TGTGCCAGCAGCGGGACAGGACCGAACACTGAAGCTTTCTTT. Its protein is CASSGTGPNTEAFF.

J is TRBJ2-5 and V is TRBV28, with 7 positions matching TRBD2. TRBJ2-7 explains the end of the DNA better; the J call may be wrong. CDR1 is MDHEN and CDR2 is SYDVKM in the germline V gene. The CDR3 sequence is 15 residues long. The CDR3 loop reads CASSFLAGAGYEQYF. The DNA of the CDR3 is TGTGCCAGCAGTTTTCTCGCGGGAGCCGGCTACGAGCAGTACTTC.

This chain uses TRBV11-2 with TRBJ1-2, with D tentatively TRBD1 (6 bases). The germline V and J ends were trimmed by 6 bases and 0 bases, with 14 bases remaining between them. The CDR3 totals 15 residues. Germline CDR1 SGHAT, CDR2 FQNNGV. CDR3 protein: CASSSSRGSNYGYTF. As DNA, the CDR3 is TGTGCCAGCAGTTCTAGCAGGGGATCTAACTATGGCTACACCTTC.

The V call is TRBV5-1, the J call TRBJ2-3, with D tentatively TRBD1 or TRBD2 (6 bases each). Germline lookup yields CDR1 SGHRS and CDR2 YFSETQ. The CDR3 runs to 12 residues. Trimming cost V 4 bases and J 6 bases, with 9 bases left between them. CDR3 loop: CASSPGGDTQYF. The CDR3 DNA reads TGCGCCAGCAGCCCCGGGGGCGATACGCAGTATTTT.

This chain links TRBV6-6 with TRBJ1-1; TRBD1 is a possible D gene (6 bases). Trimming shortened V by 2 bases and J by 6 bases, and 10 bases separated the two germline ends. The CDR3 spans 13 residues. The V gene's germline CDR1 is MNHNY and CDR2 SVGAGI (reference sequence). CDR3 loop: CASSYGQIAEAFF. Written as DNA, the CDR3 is TGTGCCAGCAGTTACGGACAGATTGCTGAAGCTTTCTTT.

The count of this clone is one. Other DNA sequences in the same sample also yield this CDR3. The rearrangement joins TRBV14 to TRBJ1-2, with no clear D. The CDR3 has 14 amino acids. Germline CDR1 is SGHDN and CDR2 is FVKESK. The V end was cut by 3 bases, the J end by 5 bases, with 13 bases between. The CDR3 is CASSQDWGRYGYTF. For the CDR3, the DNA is TGTGCCAGCAGCCAGGATTGGGGTAGGTATGGCTACACCTTC.

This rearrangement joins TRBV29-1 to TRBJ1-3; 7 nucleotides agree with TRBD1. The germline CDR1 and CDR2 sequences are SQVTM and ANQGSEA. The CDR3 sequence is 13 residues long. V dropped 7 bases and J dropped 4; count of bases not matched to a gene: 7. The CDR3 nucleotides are TGCAGCGCACACAGGGGTAACGGAAACACCATATATTTT. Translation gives CSAHRGNGNTIYF.

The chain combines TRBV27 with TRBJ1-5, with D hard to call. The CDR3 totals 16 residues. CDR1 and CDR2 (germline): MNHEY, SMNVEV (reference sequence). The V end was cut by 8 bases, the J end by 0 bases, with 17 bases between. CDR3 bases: TGTGCCAGCTTACGAGGGCAGGCAGTTAGCAATCAGCCCCAGCATTTT. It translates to CASLRGQAVSNQPQHF.

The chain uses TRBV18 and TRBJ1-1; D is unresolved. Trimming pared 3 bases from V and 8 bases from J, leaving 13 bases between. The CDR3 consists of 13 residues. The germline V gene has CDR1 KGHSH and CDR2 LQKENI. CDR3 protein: CASSPSIGPEAFF. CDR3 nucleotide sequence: TGTGCCAGCTCACCTTCGATCGGGCCGGAAGCTTTCTTT. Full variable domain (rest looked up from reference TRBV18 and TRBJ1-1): NAGVMQNPRHLVRRRGQEARLRCSPMKGHSHVYWYRQLPEEGLKFMVYLQKENIIDESGMPKERFSAEFPKEGPSILRIQQVVRGDSAAYFCASSPSIGPEAFFGQGTRLTVV.

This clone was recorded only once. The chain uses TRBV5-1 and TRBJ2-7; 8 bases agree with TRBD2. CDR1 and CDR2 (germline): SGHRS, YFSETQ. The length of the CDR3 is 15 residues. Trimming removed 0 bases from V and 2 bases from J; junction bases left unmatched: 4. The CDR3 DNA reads TGCGCCAGCAGCTTGGGGGCGGGAGGCACCTACGAGCAGTACTTC. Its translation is CASSLGAGGTYEQYF.

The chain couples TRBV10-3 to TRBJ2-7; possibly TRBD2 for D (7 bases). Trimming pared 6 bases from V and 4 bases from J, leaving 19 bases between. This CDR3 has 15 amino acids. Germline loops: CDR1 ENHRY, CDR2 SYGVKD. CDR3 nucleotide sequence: TGTGCCATCAGGGGAGGGGCAGGGGCTCGTTACGAGCAGTACTTC. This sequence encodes CAIRGGAGARYEQYF.

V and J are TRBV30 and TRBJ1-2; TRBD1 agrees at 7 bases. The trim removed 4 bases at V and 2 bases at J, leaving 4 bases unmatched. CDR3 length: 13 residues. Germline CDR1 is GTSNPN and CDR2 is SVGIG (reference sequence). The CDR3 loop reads CAWNGQDNYGYTF. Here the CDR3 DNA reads TGTGCCTGGAATGGACAGGACAACTATGGCTACACCTTC.

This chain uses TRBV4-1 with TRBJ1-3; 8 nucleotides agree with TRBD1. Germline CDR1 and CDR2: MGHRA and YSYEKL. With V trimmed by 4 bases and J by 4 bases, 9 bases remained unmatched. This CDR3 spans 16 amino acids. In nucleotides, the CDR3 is TGCGCCAGCAGCCTTGGACAGGGAGCAGGAGGAAACACCATATATTTT. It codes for CASSLGQGAGGNTIYF.

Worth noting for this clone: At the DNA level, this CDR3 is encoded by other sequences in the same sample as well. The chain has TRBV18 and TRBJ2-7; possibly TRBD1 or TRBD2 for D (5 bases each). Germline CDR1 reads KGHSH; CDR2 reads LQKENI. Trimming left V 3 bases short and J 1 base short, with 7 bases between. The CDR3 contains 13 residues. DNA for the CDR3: TGTGCCAGCTCACCGGGACGGTCCTACGAGCAGTACTTC. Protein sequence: CASSPGRSYEQYF.